This T cell receptor (beta chain) was identified during a study of blood T cells in healthy people across ages. The table lists this clonotype with a few counts. Next came a second PCR, run for about 6 to 12 cycles, which used a sample-barcoded 5' primer along with a J-beta primer mix. Each TCR beta cDNA got a 12-nucleotide random molecular identifier. TCRdb ran MiXCR on the 5' RACE reads and lists one entry per CDR3 protein. The sample includes 700,000 to 900,000 distinct CDR3 sequences, around 24% of them seen just once. CDR3 size: 13 residues. CDR1 is ENHRY and CDR2 is SYGVKD in the germline V gene. V was pared by 4 bases and J by 4 bases, with 8 bases between. These same records also appear under a second study, on T cells of mothers and their children. In that study: For each mother, over 9.5 million TCR beta CDR3 reads were obtained, and for each child, about 3 million.

This sequence joins TRBV10-3 and TRBJ2-1; D ambiguous. This clonotype was obtained from a boy between 10 and 17 years old in good health. The source material was blood. The CDR3 is CAISVTAYNEQFF. CDR3 sequence (DNA): TGTGCCATCAGTGTCACAGCGTACAATGAGCAGTTCTTC.